The 24 T cell receptor beta chains presented below share a single source sample, sequenced in a study of T-cell reconstitution after alpha-beta-depleted transplantation in children. Preparation of the TCRbeta library involved a method that used unique molecular identifiers. Using its own MiXCR run on the PCR reads, TCRdb lists one record per CDR3 protein. The sample lists about 180,000 distinct CDR3 sequences, around 10% occurring once. This material consisted of PBMCs, taken before TCRalphabeta/CD19-depleted stem cell transplant. These receptors were taken from a boy aged 2 to 9 with acute myeloid leukemia, due to receive a stem cell transplant.

V is TRBV28 and J is TRBJ2-1; D is unresolved. The CDR3 covers 15 residues. Trimming took off 11 bases at V and 8 bases at J, with 25 bases between the two ends. Germline loops: CDR1 MDHEN, CDR2 SYDVKM. In DNA form, the CDR3 reads TGTGCCTGCTCCGATAGCAGAACCCTTGTGGATGAGCAGTTCTTC. This translates into CACSDSRTLVDEQFF. Drawing the rest from reference TRBV28 and TRBJ2-1, the complete variable domain is DVKVTQSSRYLVKRTGEKVFLECVQDMDHENMFWYRQDPGLGLRLIYFSYDVKMKEKGDIPEGYSVSREKKERFSLILESASTNQTSMYLCACSDSRTLVDEQFFGPGTRLTVL.

In its sample, this clonotype was seen many times. V gene TRBV28 combines with J gene TRBJ2-1; 7 bases match TRBD2. The ends lost 4 bases at V and 0 bases at J; junction bases unmatched: 3. In germline, CDR1 is MDHEN, CDR2 SYDVKM. This CDR3 has 15 residues. CDR3 protein: CASSSASGSYNEQFF. CDR3 bases: TGTGCCAGCAGTTCCGCTAGCGGCTCCTACAATGAGCAGTTCTTC.

In its sample, this clonotype was seen many times. The rearrangement uses TRBV11-1 and TRBJ2-3; 8 bases line up with TRBD2. V lost 0 bases, J lost 0 bases, and 11 bases stayed unmatched. The CDR3 runs to 19 residues. From germline, CDR1 is SGHAT and CDR2 FQDESV (reference sequence). CDR3 sequence (DNA): TGTGCCAGCAGCTTAGCGCGAACGGGGGGGGCGAAAAGCACAGATACGCAGTATTTT. It is translated as CASSLARTGGAKSTDTQYF.

As regards this clonotype: This could be a read error, since a much larger clone is one nucleotide away. This chain uses TRBV3-1 with TRBJ2-1, with 10 nucleotides matching TRBD2. The germline gives CDR1 LGHDT, CDR2 YNNKEL (reference sequence). The CDR3 length is 17 residues. CDR3 sequence reads: CASCQAFSGGLNNEQFF. The CDR3 DNA follows: TGTGCCAGCTGCCAAGCTTTTAGCGGGGGGCTAAACAATGAGCAGTTCTTC.

This clonotype was picked up many times. V usage is TRBV28 and J usage is TRBJ1-2; perhaps TRBD1 as D (6 bases). The CDR3 has 14 amino acids. V was clipped by 2 bases and J by 2 bases, with 9 bases between them. Germline V gene sequence: CDR1 MDHEN, CDR2 SYDVKM. This CDR3 reads CASSLTTGNYGYTF. CDR3 bases: TGTGCCAGCAGTTTAACGACAGGAAACTATGGCTACACCTTC.

In this sample, this clonotype turned up many times. The gene calls are TRBV6-1 and TRBJ2-7; 11 bases line up with TRBD1. This CDR3 region has 15 residues. The germline CDR1 and CDR2 sequences are MNHNS and SASEGT. J was trimmed by 3 bases and V by 0 bases; bases with no gene match: 1. CDR3 region: CASSEAGTGGYEQYV. The CDR3 bases are TGTGCCAGCAGTGAAGCCGGGACAGGGGGCTACGAGCAGTACGTC.

The sample holds many counts of this clonotype. The chain couples TRBV5-1 to TRBJ2-3; possibly TRBD1 for D (5 bases). Germline V lookup: CDR1 SGHRS, CDR2 YFSETQ. The CDR3 contains 16 residues. Deletions cut 1 base from V and 0 bases from J, with 12 bases between. In nucleotides, the CDR3 is TGCGCCAGCAGCTTGTCGGTGGACATCAGCACAGATACGCAGTATTTT. Translated: CASSLSVDISTDTQYF. Variable domain in full (rest from reference TRBV5-1 and TRBJ2-3): KAGVTQTPRYLIKTRGQQVTLSCSPISGHRSVSWYQQTPGQGLQFLFEYFSETQRNKGNFPGRFSGRQFSNSRSEMNVSTLELGDSALYLCASSLSVDISTDTQYFGPGTRLTVL.

This clonotype was counted at least ten times. J is TRBJ2-7 and V is TRBV7-2; 11 bases fit TRBD2. The germline V gene encodes CDR1 SGHTA and CDR2 FQGNSA. V was clipped by 5 bases and J by 2 bases; unmatched bases: 5. The CDR3 extends over 15 amino acids. CDR3 loop: CASSTRLAGTYEQYF. The DNA of the CDR3 is TGTGCCAGCAGCACCCGACTAGCGGGGACCTACGAGCAGTACTTC. Filled out from reference TRBV7-2 and TRBJ2-7, the complete variable domain reads GAGVSQSPSNKVTEKGKDVELRCDPISGHTALYWYRQSLGQGLEFLIYFQGNSAPDKSGLPSDRFSAERTGGSVSTLTIQRTQQEDSAVYLCASSTRLAGTYEQYFGPGTRLTVT.

This clonotype showed up many times. The chain links TRBV7-9 to TRBJ2-3; D ambiguous. CDR3 length equals 11 residues. The germline V and J ends were trimmed by 4 bases and 4 bases, with 3 bases remaining between them. Germline CDR1 and CDR2: SEHNR and FQNEAQ (reference sequence). This CDR3 is CASSSPDTQYF. CDR3 nucleotides: TGTGCCAGCAGCTCACCAGATACGCAGTATTTT.

This clonotype was seen a handful of times. This chain links TRBV9 with TRBJ2-1, with TRBD2 identical over 13 bases. Looked up from germline, CDR1 is SGDLS and CDR2 is YYNGEE. This CDR3 spans 20 amino acids. V lost 3 bases and J lost 0; bases outside the gene matches: 12. The CDR3 DNA follows: TGTGCCAGCAGCGCCCGGACTAGCGGGGGCCCCGAAAGCTCCTACAATGAGCAGTTCTTC. Translation gives CASSARTSGGPESSYNEQFF.

This clonotype was seen repeatedly, ten times or more. The rearrangement links TRBV2 to TRBJ2-2; D is uncertain. The CDR3 runs to 13 residues. The germline gives CDR1 SNHLY, CDR2 FYNNEI. The V end lost 7 bases, the J end lost 7 bases, and 13 bases lay between the germline ends. In nucleotides, the CDR3 is TGTGCCAGCAAGTGGGCCCCAATCGGGGAGCTGTTTTTT. Its translation is CASKWAPIGELFF.

This clonotype was counted many times. This chain uses TRBV7-2 with TRBJ2-5; D not resolved. Germline V gene data show CDR1 as SGHTA and CDR2 as FQGNSA. CDR3 size: 15 residues. Trimming cost V 5 bases and J 3 bases, with 16 bases left between them. CDR3 residues: CASSQDQPIKETQYF. The CDR3 DNA reads as TGTGCCAGCAGCCAGGACCAACCGATCAAAGAGACCCAGTACTTC.

Worth noting for this clonotype: This may be a read error: a much more frequent sequence differs by one nucleotide. The chain uses TRBV20-1 and TRBJ2-5; a possible D gene is TRBD1 (5 bases). The V gene's germline CDR1 is DFQATT and CDR2 SNEGSKA (reference sequence). The CDR3 spans 16 residues. Between the trimmed V and J ends, which lost 3 bases and 5 bases, there was a span of 22 bases. CDR3 loop: CSASLLRHGAKETQYF. CDR3 coding DNA: TGCAGTGCTAGTCTCCTACGACATGGGGCGAAGGAGACCCAGTACTTC.

This clonotype has ten or more counts. The rearrangement links TRBV20-1 to TRBJ1-2; D is unresolved. V was shortened by 7 bases and J by 0 bases, with 9 bases between the two germline ends. This CDR3 is 12 amino acids long. Germline-derived CDR1 and CDR2 are DFQATT and SNEGSKA (reference sequence). As DNA, the CDR3 is TGCAGTGTATCGGGCACTAACTATGGCTACACCTTC. It yields the protein CSVSGTNYGYTF.

This clonotype occurred many times. This sequence joins TRBV28 and TRBJ1-5; D remains unclear. V was pared by 5 bases and J by 5 bases, with 13 bases between. Germline CDR1 is MDHEN and CDR2 is SYDVKM. The CDR3 totals 14 residues. CDR3 loop: CASSLARWDQPQHF. The CDR3 DNA is TGTGCCAGCAGTCTTGCCAGGTGGGATCAGCCCCAGCATTTT.

This clonotype was observed a few times. The V call is TRBV6-1, the J call TRBJ1-5; TRBD1 matches at 7 bases. CDR3 length: 12 amino acids. The J segment lost 11 bases and the V segment lost 3 bases, leaving 4 bases of the junction unmatched. Germline V gene data show CDR1 as MNHNS and CDR2 as SASEGT. The CDR3 reads CASSETGLAQHF. As DNA, the CDR3 is TGTGCCAGCAGTGAGACAGGGTTAGCCCAGCATTTT.

This clonotype occurred many times. The chain links TRBV5-1 to TRBJ2-7; 10 nucleotides line up with TRBD2. J was trimmed by 0 bases and V by 0 bases; bases with no gene match: 0. The CDR3 runs 15 residues. CDR1 SGHRS and CDR2 YFSETQ come from the germline V gene. Here the CDR3 reads CASSLASGSSYEQYF. The CDR3 bases are TGCGCCAGCAGCTTGGCTAGCGGGAGCTCCTACGAGCAGTACTTC.

In its sample, this clonotype was seen many times. The V call is TRBV27, the J call TRBJ2-7; tentative D call: TRBD1 (5 bases). Germline values: CDR1 MNHEY, CDR2 SMNVEV (reference sequence). With 9 bases removed from V and 0 bases from J, the gap between germline ends came to 9 bases. The CDR3 spans 12 residues. The CDR3 sequence is CASQDTSYEQYF. CDR3 coding DNA: TGTGCCAGTCAGGACACCTCCTACGAGCAGTACTTC.

The sample holds many counts of this clonotype. V usage is TRBV27 and J usage is TRBJ2-7, with D perhaps matching TRBD1 or TRBD2 (6 bases each). V lost 10 bases to trimming and J lost 6 bases, with 19 bases between them. Per germline, CDR1 MNHEY and CDR2 SMNVEV (reference sequence). The CDR3 consists of 13 residues. In DNA form, the CDR3 reads TGTGCCACCGCTCCGGGGGCGCGGGCCGAGCAGTACTTC. Protein product: CATAPGARAEQYF.

This clonotype was recorded many times. The gene calls are TRBV7-9 and TRBJ1-6; TRBD1 matches 7 bases. The V gene's germline CDR1 is SEHNR and CDR2 FQNEAQ (reference sequence). With V trimmed by 5 bases and J by 2 bases, 3 bases remained unmatched. This CDR3 is 15 amino acids long. This CDR3 reads CASSPQGTYNSPLHF. In nucleotides, the CDR3 is TGTGCCAGCAGCCCACAGGGGACCTATAATTCACCCCTCCACTTT.

This clonotype has ten or more counts. One junction end disagrees with the germline gene, perhaps due to a read error. The rearrangement joins TRBV7-3 to TRBJ2-7; 10 nucleotides agree with TRBD2. Germline V gives CDR1 SGHTA, CDR2 FQGTGA. The CDR3 covers 17 residues. This chain's CDR3 is CASSLTAGGDKSYEQYF. In DNA, the CDR3 is TGTGCCAGCAGCCTAACAGCGGGAGGGGATAAATCCTACGAGCAGTACTTC.

The sample holds many counts of this clonotype. The rearrangement uses TRBV5-1 and TRBJ2-4; D call uncertain. The CDR3 length is 13 residues. Germline V lookup: CDR1 SGHRS, CDR2 YFSETQ. V shed 1 base and J shed 5 bases, with 7 bases lying between them. The CDR3 DNA is TGCGCCAGCAGCTTGTTGGCAGAAAACATTCAGTACTTC. Its translation: CASSLLAENIQYF. Full variable domain (missing parts from reference TRBV5-1 and TRBJ2-4): KAGVTQTPRYLIKTRGQQVTLSCSPISGHRSVSWYQQTPGQGLQFLFEYFSETQRNKGNFPGRFSGRQFSNSRSEMNVSTLELGDSALYLCASSLLAENIQYFGAGTRLSVL.

This clonotype was counted at least ten times. V usage is TRBV7-2 and J usage is TRBJ2-6; TRBD1 might be the D (7 bases). CDR1 and CDR2 (germline): SGHTA, FQGNSA. The CDR3 length is 22 residues. The V and J ends lost 2 bases and 1 base respectively, with 27 bases between them. CDR3 DNA: TGTGCCAGCAGCTTATACCCACTCCGGCGGGACAGCAGGGTATCTGGGGCCAACGTCCTGACTTTC. It is translated as CASSLYPLRRDSRVSGANVLTF.

This clonotype has ten or more counts. This rearrangement joins TRBV5-1 to TRBJ2-2; 8 nucleotides line up with TRBD1. CDR1 is SGHRS and CDR2 is YFSETQ in the germline V gene. This CDR3 comprises 15 residues. After removal of 2 bases from V and 4 bases from J, the junction contained 4 bases not matched to a gene. This CDR3 is CASSLSQGATGELFF. The CDR3 DNA is TGCGCCAGCAGCTTATCCCAGGGGGCCACCGGGGAGCTGTTTTTT. The complete variable domain, with remaining parts taken from reference TRBV5-1 and TRBJ2-2, reads KAGVTQTPRYLIKTRGQQVTLSCSPISGHRSVSWYQQTPGQGLQFLFEYFSETQRNKGNFPGRFSGRQFSNSRSEMNVSTLELGDSALYLCASSLSQGATGELFFGEGSRLTVL.